These 22 T cell receptor beta chains share one sample of origin, sequenced in a study of T cells in Graves' hyperthyroidism and ophthalmopathy. Regions amplified from RNA transcripts were the TCR beta CDR3 regions. HTBI primers were the set used in a first-round RT-PCR of the TCR CDR3. TCRdb re-called the multiplex PCR reads with MiXCR, one entry per CDR3 protein. This sample carries around 660,000 distinct CDR3 sequences, roughly 45% of them seen once, and the ten largest clones take more than 7%. The sequencing input was peripheral blood or thyroid tissue (not recorded which). All receptors derive from an adult man with Graves' disease, either hyperthyroidism or ophthalmopathy (not recorded which).

The chain carries TRBV6-6 and TRBJ2-7; 7 bases align to TRBD1. Germline CDR1 is MNHNY and CDR2 is SVGAGI (reference sequence). V lost 5 bases to trimming and J lost 4 bases; unmatched junction nucleotides: 8. CDR3 length: 14 residues. CDR3 sequence: CASSGQTGTYEQYF. The CDR3 DNA sequence: TGTGCCAGCAGTGGACAGACAGGGACGTACGAGCAGTACTTC.

The gene calls are TRBV20-1 and TRBJ1-2; 7 nucleotides match TRBD1. The CDR3 is 15 residues long. V shed 4 bases and J 0 bases; nucleotides not matched to a gene: 8. Germline CDR1 and CDR2: DFQATT and SNEGSKA (reference sequence). CDR3 residues: CSATGQVNTNYGYTF. The CDR3 region has the DNA TGCAGTGCTACCGGACAGGTCAATACTAACTATGGCTACACCTTC.

Regarding this clonotype: One end of the junction varies from germline; a read error may be responsible. The chain links TRBV7-8 to TRBJ2-7; the D gene is possibly TRBD2 (5 bases). There are 14 residues in the CDR3. CDR1 SGHVS and CDR2 FQNEAQ come from the germline V gene. CDR3: CASSQNALGSEQYF. The CDR3 region has the DNA TGCGCCAGCAGCCAAAATGCTCTGGGGAGCGAGCAGTACTTC.

This clonotype was seen once. This may arise from a read error, as a much more abundant clone is one base away. The chain uses TRBV10-2 and TRBJ1-1; D is uncertain. This CDR3 has 13 amino acids. Germline CDR1 WSHSY, CDR2 SAAADI. The CDR3 loop is CASSEQKNTEAFF. CDR3 in DNA: TGTGCCAGCAGTGAGCAGAAGAACACTGAAGCTTTCTTT.

This clonotype showed up many times. The J gene is TRBJ1-6, the V gene TRBV7-9; a weak D match, TRBD1 (5 bases). This CDR3 region has 14 residues. The V gene lost 4 bases and the J gene lost 9 bases, with 13 bases spanning the gap. Per germline, CDR1 SEHNR and CDR2 FQNEAQ (reference sequence). CDR3 loop: CASSSGGEGSPLHF. DNA of the CDR3: TGTGCCAGCAGCTCCGGAGGGGAAGGTTCACCCCTCCACTTT.

The chain couples TRBV25-1 to TRBJ1-6, with 8 nucleotides matching TRBD1. This CDR3 is built from 15 residues. Germline V gene data show CDR1 as MGHDK and CDR2 as SYGVNS. The V gene end was trimmed by 1 base and the J gene end by 9 bases; junction bases not matched to a gene: 5. The CDR3 nucleotides read TGTGCCAGCAGTGAATTAGGGACAGGCGGTTCACCCCTCCACTTT. This encodes CASSELGTGGSPLHF.

The chain recombines TRBV5-6 with TRBJ1-1; tentative D call: TRBD1 (5 bases). The ends were cut back, 0 bases at V and 4 bases at J, with 10 bases in the middle. The CDR3 loop spans 14 amino acids. Germline CDR1 SGHDT, CDR2 YYEEEE. Written as DNA, the CDR3 is TGTGCCAGCAGCTTGGGGACACGCTCCACTGAAGCTTTCTTT. Amino acid sequence: CASSLGTRSTEAFF.

The rearrangement links TRBV5-1 to TRBJ1-2; TRBD1 matches at 8 bases. V gave up 4 bases and J gave up 8 bases; unmatched junction bases: 7. From germline, CDR1 is SGHRS and CDR2 YFSETQ. The CDR3 loop spans 13 amino acids. The CDR3 spells CASSLTGEEGYTF. CDR3 in DNA: TGCGCCAGCAGCCTGACAGGGGAGGAGGGCTACACCTTC.

Ten or more counts support this clonotype. CDR3 residues: CASSAGGTGYGYTF. The CDR3 region has the DNA TGTGCCAGCAGTGCCGGTGGGACAGGCTATGGCTACACCTTC. The V call is TRBV12-3 or TRBV12-4, the J call TRBJ1-2; TRBD1 matches 8 bases. The J segment lost 4 bases and the V segment lost 5 bases, leaving 6 bases of the junction unmatched. This CDR3 comprises 14 residues.

This clonotype showed up just a few times. This chain connects TRBV9 to TRBJ1-1; 7 bases agree with TRBD1. The CDR3 sequence is 16 residues long. The ends lost 4 bases at V and 1 base at J; junction bases unmatched: 10. CDR1 is SGDLS, CDR2 YYNGEE, per germline. The CDR3 DNA is TGTGCCAGCAGCCCGGGGCGGGGGACAGCGAACACTGAAGCTTTCTTT. This gives the protein CASSPGRGTANTEAFF.

This chain uses TRBV5-1 with TRBJ1-2; TRBD1 is a possible D gene (6 bases). The V end lost 6 bases, the J end lost 4 bases, and 10 bases lay between the germline ends. The CDR3 spans 12 residues. The germline gives CDR1 SGHRS, CDR2 YFSETQ. The chain's CDR3 is CASNRDLYGYTF. The DNA for the CDR3 is TGCGCCAGCAACAGGGACCTCTATGGCTACACCTTC. Full variable domain (rest looked up from reference TRBV5-1 and TRBJ1-2): KAGVTQTPRYLIKTRGQQVTLSCSPISGHRSVSWYQQTPGQGLQFLFEYFSETQRNKGNFPGRFSGRQFSNSRSEMNVSTLELGDSALYLCASNRDLYGYTFGSGTRLTVV.

The table lists this clonotype with a few counts. The chain employs TRBV7-6 and TRBJ1-3; TRBD1 agrees at 7 bases. CDR1 SGHVS and CDR2 FNYEAQ come from the germline V gene. The CDR3 runs to 17 residues. With 2 bases clipped from V and 0 bases from J, the junction kept 7 bases outside the gene matches. CDR3 loop: CASSLSLQGHSGNTIYF. The CDR3, as DNA: TGTGCCAGCAGCTTATCCCTACAGGGGCACTCTGGAAACACCATATATTTT.

As to this clonotype: The junction departs from germline at one end; a sequencing error may be responsible. The genes are TRBV20-1 and TRBJ2-7; D remains unclear. Germline values: CDR1 DFQATT, CDR2 SNEGSKA (reference sequence). This CDR3 has 12 amino acids. CDR3 amino acids: CSARDGNYAQYF. The CDR3 DNA reads TGCAGTGCTAGAGACGGCAACTACGCGCAGTACTTC.

Concerning this clonotype itself: A much larger clone differs by one base, so this may be a read error. V is TRBV7-6 and J is TRBJ2-2; D is perhaps TRBD2 (5 bases). CDR1 SGHVS and CDR2 FNYEAQ come from the germline V gene. The CDR3 is made up of 15 amino acids. Trimming removed 5 bases from V and 0 bases from J, with 10 bases in between. In DNA form, the CDR3 reads TGTGCCAGCAGCCGGACTCTTGCGAACACCGGGGAGCTGTTTTTT. This sequence encodes CASSRTLANTGELFF. The full variable domain, in which reference TRBV7-6 and TRBJ2-2 provide the parts outside the CDR3, is GAGVSQSPRYKVTKRGQDVALRCDPISGHVSLYWYRQALGQGPEFLTYFNYEAQQDKSGLPNDRFSAERPEGSISTLTIQRTEQRDSAMYRCASSRTLANTGELFFGEGSRLTVL.

Many counts were recorded for this clonotype. The chain joins TRBV20-1 to TRBJ2-5; 8 nucleotides agree with TRBD1. Trimming cost V 4 bases and J 5 bases; bases outside gene matches: 9. The CDR3 contains 14 residues. Germline CDR1 DFQATT, CDR2 SNEGSKA (reference sequence). CDR3: CSATSDRVSETQYF. The DNA for the CDR3 is TGCAGTGCTACCTCGGACAGGGTCAGTGAGACCCAGTACTTC.

The chain recombines TRBV7-9 with TRBJ2-6; TRBD2 matches 7 bases. The V segment lost 3 bases and the J segment 0 bases; nucleotides outside the gene matches: 11. The germline gives CDR1 SEHNR, CDR2 FQNEAQ (reference sequence). This CDR3 is 19 amino acids long. The CDR3 spells CASSLGVGLADSGANVLTF. The CDR3 nucleotides read TGTGCCAGCAGCTTGGGGGTGGGGCTAGCGGACTCTGGGGCCAACGTCCTGACTTTC.

V usage is TRBV2 and J usage is TRBJ1-5; 11 bases agree with TRBD1. Looked up from germline, CDR1 is SNHLY and CDR2 is FYNNEI. The CDR3 totals 15 residues. V shed 8 bases, J shed 7 bases, and the junction held 10 bases outside the gene matches. CDR3 loop: CASVGTGGLGQPQHF. CDR3 in DNA: TGTGCCAGCGTTGGGACAGGGGGTTTGGGACAGCCCCAGCATTTT. The complete variable domain, with remaining parts taken from reference TRBV2 and TRBJ1-5, reads EPEVTQTPSHQVTQMGQEVILRCVPISNHLYFYWYRQILGQKVEFLVSFYNNEISEKSEIFDDQFSVERPDGSNFTLKIRSTKLEDSAMYFCASVGTGGLGQPQHFGDGTRLSIL.

DNA of the CDR3: TGTGCCAGCAGTGGGACAGGGTGGAATCAGCCCCAGCATTTT. Translating gives CASSGTGWNQPQHF. This chain uses TRBV2 with TRBJ1-5; TRBD1 agrees at 8 bases. Germline V gene lookup returns CDR1 SNHLY and CDR2 FYNNEI. The CDR3 has 14 residues. After removal of 4 bases from V and 4 bases from J, the junction contained 3 bases not matched to a gene.

The V gene is TRBV29-1, the J gene TRBJ2-7; the match to TRBD2 covers 9 bases. This CDR3 has 13 amino acids. Germline assignment: CDR1 SQVTM and CDR2 ANQGSEA. V was clipped by 4 bases and J by 3 bases; unmatched bases: 4. CDR3 DNA sequence: TGCAGCGTTGTGGCGGGAGGGAACTACGAGCAGTACTTC. Amino acids: CSVVAGGNYEQYF.

The chain recombines TRBV7-8 with TRBJ1-5; a weak D match, TRBD1 (5 bases). V was shortened by 5 bases and J by 0 bases, with 20 bases between the two germline ends. The germline gives CDR1 SGHVS, CDR2 FQNEAQ. This CDR3 region has 18 residues. In DNA, the CDR3 is TGTGCCAGCAGCCCCCCGCAGGGTAGAGACTATAGCAATCAGCCCCAGCATTTT. This gives the protein CASSPPQGRDYSNQPQHF. The full variable domain, with the rest looked up from reference TRBV7-8 and TRBJ1-5, is GAGVSQSPRYKVAKRGQDVALRCDPISGHVSLFWYQQALGQGPEFLTYFQNEAQLDKSGLPSDRFFAERPEGSVSTLKIQRTQQEDSAVYLCASSPPQGRDYSNQPQHFGDGTRLSIL.

With regard to this clonotype: Here the CDR3 omits its conserved ending phenylalanine or tryptophan, so a read error is the likely source. The rearrangement uses TRBV2 and TRBJ1-4; D unclear. The length of the CDR3 is 11 residues. CDR1 is SNHLY and CDR2 is FYNNEI in the germline V gene. The germline V and J ends were trimmed by 7 bases and 7 bases, with 7 bases remaining between them. In nucleotides, the CDR3 is TGTGCCAGCACGTTAGGTGAAAAACTGTTTTCT. Translating gives CASTLGEKLFS.

This clonotype was seen only a few times. This chain links TRBV12-3 or TRBV12-4 with TRBJ1-6, with D perhaps TRBD1 (5 bases). This CDR3 has 11 residues. V dropped 2 bases and J dropped 15 bases, with 8 bases sitting between them. The CDR3 loop is CASSLTGRLHF. The CDR3 DNA reads as TGTGCCAGCAGTTTAACGGGACGCCTCCACTTT.